This entry lists 27 T cell receptor beta chains sequenced from one sample in a study of T cell responses to AZD1222 COVID-19 vaccine. This table comes from immunoSEQ multiplex PCR, and its TCRdb copy is limited to in-frame clones, with some not included. The sample lists 80,000 to 95,000 clones, 70% to 90% seen once, with approximately 4.5% in the top ten. This material consisted of peripheral blood, taken on day 0 of MenACWY control vaccination. The receptors stem from an adult in good health.

The V and J genes are TRBV5-4 and TRBJ2-1, with D unresolved. Germline V lookup: CDR1 SGHNT, CDR2 YYREEE (reference sequence). The ends were cut back, 0 bases at V and 0 bases at J, with 7 bases in the middle. The CDR3 runs to 15 residues. CDR3: CASSLGASSYNEQFF. The CDR3 bases are TGTGCCAGCAGCTTGGGAGCGAGCTCCTACAATGAGCAGTTCTTC.

This clone was recorded a few times. The chain uses TRBV11-2 and TRBJ1-1; D is ambiguous. This CDR3 comprises 14 residues. Per the germline V gene, CDR1 is SGHAT and CDR2 is FQNNGV. V was trimmed by 5 bases and J by 1 base, leaving 11 bases between them. CDR3 DNA sequence: TGTGCCAGCAGCCCCCCGACGGGGAACACTGAAGCTTTCTTT. It encodes CASSPPTGNTEAFF.

The gene calls are TRBV10-3 and TRBJ2-2; TRBD2 might be the D (6 bases). V lost 8 bases, J lost 2 bases, and 15 bases lay in between. Germline V gene lookup returns CDR1 ENHRY and CDR2 SYGVKD. This CDR3 region has 15 residues. The CDR3 protein is CAISVRERNTGELFF. As DNA, the CDR3 is TGTGCCATCTCGGTACGGGAGCGAAACACCGGGGAGCTGTTTTTT.

This clone appeared a few times. The chain uses TRBV7-2 and TRBJ2-7; no firm D call. The CDR3 length is 12 residues. The germline V and J ends were trimmed by 5 bases and 3 bases, with 8 bases remaining between them. Germline values: CDR1 SGHTA, CDR2 FQGNSA. The CDR3, as DNA: TGTGCCAGCAGCCCCCCGGGCTACGAGCAGTACTTC. Protein: CASSPPGYEQYF.

In this sample, this clone turned up a few times. The chain employs TRBV27 and TRBJ2-7; D is possibly TRBD1 (6 bases). The CDR3 covers 11 residues. Germline CDR1 reads MNHEY; CDR2 reads SMNVEV (reference sequence). The V and J ends lost 6 bases and 6 bases respectively, with 9 bases between them. The CDR3 region is CASRSGAEQYF. CDR3 in DNA: TGTGCCAGCAGGTCAGGGGCCGAGCAGTACTTC.

The chain carries TRBV19 and TRBJ2-5; 7 nucleotides line up with TRBD2. The CDR3 has 15 residues. The trim removed 3 bases at V and 1 base at J, leaving 5 bases unmatched. Germline V gives CDR1 LNHDA, CDR2 SQIVND (reference sequence). The CDR3 spells CASSISTSSQETQYF. The CDR3, as DNA: TGTGCCAGTAGTATCTCGACTAGCAGCCAAGAGACCCAGTACTTC. The complete variable domain, with remaining parts taken from reference TRBV19 and TRBJ2-5, reads DGGITQSPKYLFRKEGQNVTLSCEQNLNHDAMYWYRQDPGQGLRLIYYSQIVNDFQKGDIAEGYSVSREKKESFPLTVTSAQKNPTAFYLCASSISTSSQETQYFGPGTRLLVL.

V and J are TRBV28 and TRBJ2-7; tentatively, D is TRBD1 (6 bases). The V gene's germline CDR1 is MDHEN and CDR2 SYDVKM. The CDR3 sequence is 15 residues long. Between the trimmed V and J ends, which lost 1 base and 0 bases, there was a span of 10 bases. CDR3 loop: CASSLFQGPSYEQYF. The CDR3 DNA reads TGTGCCAGCAGTTTATTCCAGGGGCCCTCCTACGAGCAGTACTTC.

In DNA form, the CDR3 reads TGTGCCAGTAGTATAACATTTACAGCCCCAAATGAAAAACTGTTTTTT. Amino acid sequence: CASSITFTAPNEKLFF. The V gene is TRBV19, the J gene TRBJ1-4; D is unclear. This CDR3 is 16 amino acids long. V was cut by 2 bases and J by 5 bases, with 15 bases left in between. Germline V gives CDR1 LNHDA, CDR2 SQIVND (reference sequence).

This clone was seen once. The chain carries TRBV4-3 and TRBJ2-3; 11 bases align to TRBD1. This CDR3 spans 16 amino acids. The germline CDR1 and CDR2 sequences are LGHNA and YSLEER. Losses at the gene ends were 0 bases for V and 2 bases for J; bases not matched to a gene: 1. Written as DNA, the CDR3 is TGCGCCAGCAGCCAAGATGGACAGGGGGCCACAGATACGCAGTATTTT. Amino acids: CASSQDGQGATDTQYF.

The V call is TRBV3-1 (or the pseudogene TRBV3-2), the J call TRBJ1-1, with D tentatively TRBD1 (6 bases). From germline, CDR1 is LGHDT and CDR2 YNNKEL (reference sequence). Trimming removed 0 bases at V and 1 base at J, with 9 bases between. The CDR3 runs to 15 residues. The CDR3 is CASSQDNRENTEAFF. CDR3 sequence (DNA): TGTGCCAGCAGCCAAGATAACAGGGAGAACACTGAAGCTTTCTTT.

This clone was counted a single time. The chain links TRBV6-5 to TRBJ2-3; the D gene could be TRBD1 or TRBD2 (5 bases each). CDR3 length equals 15 residues. Trimming took off 2 bases at V and 1 base at J, with 10 bases between the two ends. In germline, CDR1 is MNHEY, CDR2 SVGAGI. CDR3 nucleotides: TGTGCCAGCAGTTACGGGGACGGCCGCACAGATACGCAGTATTTT. Protein: CASSYGDGRTDTQYF.

This chain connects TRBV14 to TRBJ1-6; TRBD1 matches at 9 bases. The CDR3 totals 17 residues. CDR1 is SGHDN and CDR2 is FVKESK in the germline V gene. V was pared by 0 bases and J by 7 bases, with 7 bases of the junction left unmatched. The CDR3 region has the DNA TGTGCCAGCAGCCAAGATATGGGACAGGGTTCAAATTCACCCCTCCACTTT. Protein product: CASSQDMGQGSNSPLHF.

This clone was seen more than once but under ten times. The chain uses TRBV25-1 and TRBJ2-2; tentatively, D is TRBD1 or TRBD2 (5 bases each). The V end lost 6 bases, the J end lost 0 bases, and 17 bases lay between the germline ends. Germline lookup yields CDR1 MGHDK and CDR2 SYGVNS. This CDR3 comprises 17 residues. CDR3 sequence reads: CASSGTSDGSNTGELFF. The DNA for the CDR3 is TGTGCCAGCAGCGGGACGAGCGACGGATCGAACACCGGGGAGCTGTTTTTT.

This clone was seen only once. V usage is TRBV7-2 and J usage is TRBJ1-3, with TRBD1 identical over 7 bases. CDR3 length: 11 amino acids. J was trimmed by 9 bases and V by 5 bases; bases with no gene match: 1. The germline V gene has CDR1 SGHTA and CDR2 FQGNSA. The CDR3 loop reads CASSRQGTIYF. CDR3 in DNA: TGTGCCAGCAGCCGACAGGGCACCATATATTTT.

The V gene is TRBV7-9, the J gene TRBJ1-1, with D possibly matching TRBD1 (5 bases). The CDR3 is 14 residues long. Germline CDR1 and CDR2: SEHNR and FQNEAQ (reference sequence). The ends were cut back, 5 bases at V and 6 bases at J, with 16 bases in the middle. The CDR3: CASSTPGPRPEAFF. In nucleotides, the CDR3 is TGTGCCAGCAGCACCCCGGGACCTAGACCTGAAGCTTTCTTT.

Only a few counts were recorded for this clone. V gene TRBV5-1 combines with J gene TRBJ1-2; maybe TRBD1 (5 bases). CDR3 length equals 16 residues. Germline V gives CDR1 SGHRS, CDR2 YFSETQ. V gave up 4 bases and J gave up 8 bases, with 24 bases separating them. The CDR3 DNA is TGCGCCAGCAGCCCGCCGCCGCAGGGCCCCCTGAAGGGCTACACCTTC. Protein: CASSPPPQGPLKGYTF.

This chain links TRBV18 with TRBJ1-4; D is ambiguous. This CDR3 region has 14 residues. In germline, CDR1 is KGHSH, CDR2 LQKENI. Trimming cost V 2 bases and J 8 bases, with 12 bases left between them. The CDR3: CASSPGAAAEKLFF. CDR3 nucleotides: TGTGCCAGCTCACCAGGCGCGGCAGCGGAAAAACTGTTTTTT.

This clone was recorded only once. The chain employs TRBV4-2 and TRBJ2-2, with D uncertain. The CDR3 length is 18 residues. Looked up from germline, CDR1 is LGHNA and CDR2 is YNFKEQ. V was cut by 1 base and J by 6 bases, with 21 bases left in between. As DNA, the CDR3 is TGTGCCAGCAGCCAAGCCCACCAGGTTGAGGCTAGTCCCGGGGAGCTGTTTTTT. Protein sequence: CASSQAHQVEASPGELFF.

The chain joins TRBV19 to TRBJ2-7; 7 bases agree with TRBD2. Trimming took 6 bases from V and 0 from J; bases not matched to a gene: 8. This CDR3 has 15 amino acids. CDR1 is LNHDA, CDR2 SQIVND, per germline (reference sequence). CDR3 nucleotide sequence: TGTGCCAGTAGCCCTTTGCGGGGGAGCTCCTACGAGCAGTACTTC. The encoded protein is CASSPLRGSSYEQYF.

The chain carries TRBV7-2 and TRBJ2-7; 7 nucleotides agree with TRBD1. The CDR3 length is 13 residues. Germline V CDR1 and CDR2: SGHTA, FQGNSA. The ends lost 5 bases at V and 5 bases at J; junction bases unmatched: 6. CDR3 sequence (DNA): TGTGCCAGCAGCATTAGACAGGGCCACGAGCAGTACTTC. Translated, it gives CASSIRQGHEQYF.

The chain recombines TRBV9 with TRBJ2-1, with D perhaps TRBD2 (5 bases). The CDR3 loop spans 18 amino acids. The V end was cut by 1 base, the J end by 7 bases, with 24 bases between. Per the germline V gene, CDR1 is SGDLS and CDR2 is YYNGEE. CDR3 nucleotide sequence: TGTGCCAGCAGCGTACCTCCCAATATGGAGGTAAGAATGAATGAGCAGTTCTTC. Its protein is CASSVPPNMEVRMNEQFF.

The rearrangement links TRBV24-1 to TRBJ2-1; D remains unclear. Germline V lookup: CDR1 KGHDR, CDR2 SFDVKD. The CDR3 totals 13 residues. Trimming left V 1 base short and J 10 bases short, with 10 bases between. CDR3 coding DNA: TGTGCCACCAGTGATTTTGGAGTGCGCGAGCAGTTCTTC. The encoded protein is CATSDFGVREQFF.

J is TRBJ2-7 and V is TRBV4-3, with 11 bases matching TRBD1. CDR3 size: 16 residues. V was pared by 0 bases and J by 3 bases, with 4 bases of the junction left unmatched. Germline V gene data show CDR1 as LGHNA and CDR2 as YSLEER. The CDR3 nucleotides read TGCGCCAGCAGCCAAGACGGTGGGACAGGGGGCTACGAGCAGTACTTC. The encoded protein is CASSQDGGTGGYEQYF.

The chain's CDR3 is CASSSRDGRNTEAFF. The CDR3 nucleotides read TGTGCCAGCAGCAGCCGGGACGGCCGGAACACTGAAGCTTTCTTT. This rearrangement joins TRBV6-5 to TRBJ1-1, with TRBD1 as a possible D gene (5 bases). Germline CDR1 is MNHEY and CDR2 is SVGAGI. The V end was cut by 6 bases, the J end by 1 base, with 15 bases between. The CDR3 totals 15 residues.

The V gene is TRBV7-9, the J gene TRBJ2-5; D uncertain. CDR3 length equals 12 residues. Germline CDR1 reads SEHNR; CDR2 reads FQNEAQ (reference sequence). V lost 5 bases, J lost 6 bases, and 10 bases lay in between. The CDR3: CASSQSGKTQYF. As DNA, the CDR3 is TGTGCCAGCAGCCAAAGTGGAAAGACCCAGTACTTC.

The chain has TRBV10-2 and TRBJ2-2, with TRBD2 matching 8 bases. Germline CDR1 is WSHSY and CDR2 is SAAADI. The CDR3 contains 16 residues. The V segment lost 6 bases and the J segment 1 base; nucleotides outside the gene matches: 7. The CDR3 region has the DNA TGCGCCAGCAGACAAACCGGGACTAGGAACACCGGGGAGCTGTTTTTT. Protein product: CASRQTGTRNTGELFF.

The chain recombines TRBV10-2 with TRBJ2-7; 8 bases align to TRBD2. Germline V gene lookup returns CDR1 WSHSY and CDR2 SAAADI. After removal of 6 bases from V and 1 base from J, the junction contained 8 bases not matched to a gene. The CDR3 runs to 15 residues. DNA for the CDR3: TGCGCCAGCAGATCGGCGGGACTAGATTCCTACGAGCAGTACTTC. It is translated as CASRSAGLDSYEQYF.